This record concerns one T cell receptor (beta chain) sequence. The antigen remains unidentified. These data are taken from a study of T cell responses to AZD1222 COVID-19 vaccine. Study-level results: Just a handful of AZD1222 recipients were seropositive at baseline.

TCRdb's copy holds only in-frame clones and misses some; the assay was immunoSEQ multiplex PCR. Of about 150,000 clones listed, about 91% are singletons. The V and J ends lost 2 bases and 3 bases, in that order; junction bases with no gene match: 5. CDR3 size: 15 residues. The germline gives CDR1 MRHNA, CDR2 SNTAGT. The receptor was isolated from an adult in good health. The chain combines TRBV6-4 with TRBJ2-3; 7 bases map to TRBD2. This specimen consisted of peripheral blood, obtained on day 0 of AZD1222 vaccination. The CDR3 spells CASSDRAGETDTQYF. The CDR3 region has the DNA TGTGCCAGCAGTGACCGGGCGGGGGAGACAGATACGCAGTATTTT.